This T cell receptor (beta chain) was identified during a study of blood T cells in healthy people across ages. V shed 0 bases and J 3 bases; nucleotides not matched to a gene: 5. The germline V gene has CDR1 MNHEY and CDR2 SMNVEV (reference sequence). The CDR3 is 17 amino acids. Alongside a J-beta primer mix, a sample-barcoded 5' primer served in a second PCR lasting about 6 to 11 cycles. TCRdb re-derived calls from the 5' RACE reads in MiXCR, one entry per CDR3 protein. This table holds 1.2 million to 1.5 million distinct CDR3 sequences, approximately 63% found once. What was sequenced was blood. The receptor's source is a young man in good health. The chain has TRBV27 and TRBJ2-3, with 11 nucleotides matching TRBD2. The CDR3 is CASSLSLAGGYTDTQYF. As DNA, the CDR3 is TGTGCCAGCAGTTTATCCCTAGCGGGGGGTTATACAGATACGCAGTATTTT.